What follows are 25 T cell receptor beta chains derived from one specimen sequenced in a study of T-cell memory formation after mild COVID-19. Each CDR3 protein gets one entry after TCRdb re-called the 5' RACE reads with MiXCR. The data show tens of thousands of distinct CDR3 sequences, approximately 25% seen once. Sequencing was carried out using PBMCs or a T cell subset sorted from them (not recorded which). The receptors come from a man aged 18 to 30 who had mild COVID-19 (a few samples of this study predate the infection). Cell type and time point are not known.

CDR3 DNA: TGCGCCAGCAGCCAAGTCAACAGGGATCGTGATCATGGCTACACCTTC. This encodes CASSQVNRDRDHGYTF. The chain couples TRBV4-1 to TRBJ1-2, with a possible D match to TRBD1 (6 bases). Germline lookup yields CDR1 MGHRA and CDR2 YSYEKL. V was shortened by 1 base and J by 6 bases, with 18 bases between the two germline ends. The CDR3 has 16 residues.

The gene calls are TRBV29-1 and TRBJ2-2; tentative D call: TRBD1 (6 bases). Trimming removed 7 bases at V and 3 bases at J, with 12 bases between. CDR3 length: 13 residues. The V gene's germline CDR1 is SQVTM and CDR2 ANQGSEA. This CDR3 is CSGTGLDTGELFF. Here the CDR3 DNA reads TGCAGCGGTACAGGGTTGGACACCGGGGAGCTGTTTTTT.

This clonotype was observed at least ten times. The chain has TRBV7-2 and TRBJ2-1; D is ambiguous. The CDR3 length is 12 residues. Per germline, CDR1 SGHTA and CDR2 FQGNSA. V was clipped by 6 bases and J by 8 bases, with 11 bases between them. The CDR3 sequence: CASSSGGYEQFF. DNA for the CDR3: TGTGCCAGCAGTTCGGGTGGCTATGAGCAGTTCTTC.

V gene TRBV12-3 or TRBV12-4 combines with J gene TRBJ1-5; no reliable D call. CDR3 length equals 15 residues. Trimming pared 6 bases from V and 1 base from J, leaving 13 bases between. CDR3 protein: CASRLNSLSNQPQHF. The CDR3 DNA reads as TGTGCCAGCAGGTTGAACAGCTTGAGCAATCAGCCCCAGCATTTT.

V usage is TRBV19 and J usage is TRBJ1-6; D may be TRBD1 (5 bases). V shed 9 bases and J shed 9 bases, with 15 bases lying between them. This CDR3 is 13 amino acids long. The germline V gene encodes CDR1 LNHDA and CDR2 SQIVND (reference sequence). The CDR3 spells CASSGTTGSPLHF. The CDR3 DNA follows: TGTGCCAGCTCCGGGACCACGGGTTCACCCCTCCACTTT. The full variable domain, completed using reference TRBV19 and TRBJ1-6, is DGGITQSPKYLFRKEGQNVTLSCEQNLNHDAMYWYRQDPGQGLRLIYYSQIVNDFQKGDIAEGYSVSREKKESFPLTVTSAQKNPTAFYLCASSGTTGSPLHFGNGTRLTVT.

The chain has TRBV5-1 and TRBJ2-3, with 11 bases aligning to TRBD2. Trimming cost V 1 base and J 3 bases; bases outside gene matches: 1. Germline CDR1 is SGHRS and CDR2 is YFSETQ. The CDR3 spans 15 residues. The CDR3 DNA reads as TGCGCCAGCAGCTTGACTAGCGGGGGTACAGATACGCAGTATTTT. Protein: CASSLTSGGTDTQYF.

The CDR3 sequence is CASTRGAFITEAFF. CDR3 in DNA: TGTGCCAGCACCAGGGGCGCTTTTATTACTGAAGCTTTCTTT. The chain has TRBV6-5 and TRBJ1-1; weak D call: TRBD1 (6 bases). The CDR3 has 14 amino acids. Germline CDR1 reads MNHEY; CDR2 reads SVGAGI. The V end lost 7 bases, the J end lost 5 bases, and 17 bases lay between the germline ends.

This clonotype has a handful of counts. The genes are TRBV6-5 and TRBJ1-6; no reliable D call. Germline assignment: CDR1 MNHEY and CDR2 SVGAGI. The CDR3 totals 14 residues. Trimming pared 5 bases from V and 7 bases from J, leaving 12 bases between. CDR3 protein: CASSRGNRNSPLHF. DNA for the CDR3: TGTGCCAGCAGTAGAGGGAATAGGAATTCACCCCTCCACTTT.

This chain joins TRBV12-3 or TRBV12-4 and TRBJ2-2; D ambiguous. The germline V and J ends were trimmed by 4 bases and 10 bases, with 10 bases remaining between them. The CDR3 covers 12 residues. The DNA of the CDR3 is TGTGCCAGCAGTTCAGGCGGTGTGGAGCTGTTTTTT. It is translated as CASSSGGVELFF.

This chain uses TRBV29-1 with TRBJ2-2; D call uncertain. The CDR3 sequence is 11 residues long. Germline loops: CDR1 SQVTM, CDR2 ANQGSEA. Deletions cut 5 bases from V and 7 bases from J, with 8 bases between. For the CDR3, the DNA is TGCAGCGTTAACCAAAACGGGGAGCTGTTTTTT. Translation: CSVNQNGELFF.

The chain's CDR3 is CASSLAGGSYEQYF. CDR3 nucleotide sequence: TGTGCCAGCAGCTTAGCGGGGGGCTCCTACGAGCAGTACTTC. The chain links TRBV11-2 to TRBJ2-7; 7 nucleotides line up with TRBD2. The CDR3 runs to 14 residues. J lost 0 bases, V lost 1 base, and 0 bases had no gene match. Germline CDR1 SGHAT, CDR2 FQNNGV.

The CDR3 DNA follows: TGTGCCAGCAGCCGCCGTCGGGGACAGGGAGACACCGGGGAGCTGTTTTTT. It codes for CASSRRRGQGDTGELFF. The rearrangement joins TRBV7-9 to TRBJ2-2; 9 nucleotides agree with TRBD1. V gave up 5 bases and J gave up 3 bases; unmatched junction bases: 10. The CDR3 is 17 residues long. Germline CDR1 reads SEHNR; CDR2 reads FQNEAQ (reference sequence).

This chain links TRBV7-2 with TRBJ1-1, with a weak D call TRBD1 (5 bases). This CDR3 region has 13 residues. Looked up from germline, CDR1 is SGHTA and CDR2 is FQGNSA. V was pared by 6 bases and J by 1 base, with 9 bases between. CDR3 sequence reads: CASSPGWNTEAFF. CDR3 DNA sequence: TGTGCCAGCAGTCCAGGGTGGAACACTGAAGCTTTCTTT.

The chain recombines TRBV20-1 with TRBJ1-5; 8 nucleotides agree with TRBD1. Per the germline V gene, CDR1 is DFQATT and CDR2 is SNEGSKA (reference sequence). V lost 3 bases to trimming and J lost 7 bases; unmatched junction nucleotides: 5. The CDR3 runs to 13 residues. This CDR3 reads CSARGGQVQPQHF. In nucleotides, the CDR3 is TGCAGTGCTAGGGGGGGACAGGTGCAGCCCCAGCATTTT.

This clonotype appeared once. The chain couples TRBV27 to TRBJ2-3, with D unclear. The germline gives CDR1 MNHEY, CDR2 SMNVEV (reference sequence). V lost 2 bases and J 6 bases, leaving 12 bases between the germline ends. CDR3 size: 14 residues. Here the CDR3 reads CASSLGWKLDTQYF. CDR3 nucleotide sequence: TGTGCCAGCAGTTTAGGGTGGAAACTCGATACGCAGTATTTT.

J is TRBJ1-6 and V is TRBV9; D is ambiguous. Trimming took off 0 bases at V and 14 bases at J, with 12 bases between the two ends. The CDR3 has 13 residues. From germline, CDR1 is SGDLS and CDR2 YYNGEE. The CDR3 region has the DNA TGTGCCAGCAGCGTAGGAAAATCAGCGGCCCTCCACTTT. The encoded protein is CASSVGKSAALHF.

The CDR3 reads CASSSPTAAGDQETQYF. CDR3 sequence (DNA): TGTGCCAGCAGCTCCCCGACTGCAGCGGGGGACCAAGAGACCCAGTACTTC. The chain recombines TRBV7-9 with TRBJ2-5, with 8 bases matching TRBD2. The CDR3 has 17 residues. Germline values: CDR1 SEHNR, CDR2 FQNEAQ (reference sequence). The trim removed 4 bases at V and 0 bases at J, leaving 10 bases unmatched.

A note on this clonotype: An end of the junction differs from the germline gene, which may be a read error. The V and J genes are TRBV5-6 and TRBJ1-6, with 7 bases matching TRBD1. The CDR3 spans 15 residues. The germline CDR1 and CDR2 sequences are SGHDT and YYEEEE. The CDR3 sequence: CDSSSPGQRTSPLHF. As DNA, the CDR3 is TGTGACAGCAGCTCGCCGGGACAGCGAACCTCACCCCTCCACTTT.

The CDR3 loop reads CASTPLSRNTEAFF. The CDR3, as DNA: TGTGCCAGCACTCCCCTTTCAAGAAACACTGAAGCTTTCTTT. The rearrangement uses TRBV12-3 or TRBV12-4 and TRBJ1-1; no clear D gene. With 7 bases removed from V and 2 bases from J, the gap between germline ends came to 14 bases. This CDR3 region has 14 residues.

Only a few counts were recorded for this clonotype. V usage is TRBV10-3 and J usage is TRBJ1-1; D possibly corresponds to TRBD1 (5 bases). CDR1 is ENHRY, CDR2 SYGVKD, per germline. The CDR3 extends over 13 amino acids. Trimming took 3 bases from V and 4 from J, leaving 9 bases between them. This CDR3 reads CAISDKGFTEAFF. CDR3 nucleotide sequence: TGTGCCATCAGTGATAAGGGGTTCACTGAAGCTTTCTTT.

The rearrangement links TRBV5-1 to TRBJ2-7; D ambiguous. Germline lookup yields CDR1 SGHRS and CDR2 YFSETQ. The CDR3 is made up of 14 amino acids. Trimming shortened V by 0 bases and J by 0 bases, and 7 bases separated the two germline ends. The CDR3 DNA sequence: TGCGCCAGCAGCTTGGTTCAGAGCTCCTACGAGCAGTACTTC. Protein sequence: CASSLVQSSYEQYF. The full variable domain, with the rest looked up from reference TRBV5-1 and TRBJ2-7, is KAGVTQTPRYLIKTRGQQVTLSCSPISGHRSVSWYQQTPGQGLQFLFEYFSETQRNKGNFPGRFSGRQFSNSRSEMNVSTLELGDSALYLCASSLVQSSYEQYFGPGTRLTVT.

The rearrangement joins TRBV30 to TRBJ2-7; the D gene is possibly TRBD1 (6 bases). The CDR3 contains 15 residues. The ends were cut back, 4 bases at V and 5 bases at J, with 21 bases in the middle. Per the germline V gene, CDR1 is GTSNPN and CDR2 is SVGIG (reference sequence). The CDR3 protein is CAWNYRIGQGNEQYF. The CDR3 coding sequence is TGTGCCTGGAACTACCGGATAGGCCAGGGGAACGAGCAGTACTTC.

This clonotype was counted between two and nine times. This chain links TRBV5-1 with TRBJ1-1, with 7 positions matching TRBD1. The germline gives CDR1 SGHRS, CDR2 YFSETQ. With V trimmed by 1 base and J by 4 bases, 7 bases remained unmatched. CDR3 size: 15 residues. CDR3 bases: TGCGCCAGCAGCTTGTCGCCAGGGGGGACCACTGAAGCTTTCTTT. This gives the protein CASSLSPGGTTEAFF.

The J gene is TRBJ2-7, the V gene TRBV7-6; tentatively, D is TRBD2 (7 bases). Germline-derived CDR1 and CDR2 are SGHVS and FNYEAQ. This CDR3 region has 16 residues. V was trimmed by 7 bases and J by 0 bases, leaving 19 bases between them. The CDR3 here is CASTPAAGGPSYEQYF. The CDR3 DNA reads TGTGCCAGCACACCGGCGGCCGGGGGGCCCTCCTACGAGCAGTACTTC.

This clonotype has only a few counts. The chain uses TRBV7-2 and TRBJ2-1; TRBD2 matches at 8 bases. The CDR3 covers 11 residues. CDR1 is SGHTA, CDR2 FQGNSA, per germline. After removal of 3 bases from V and 15 bases from J, the junction contained 4 bases not matched to a gene. In nucleotides, the CDR3 is TGTGCCAGCAGCTTGGGCGGGGGGTGGTTCTTC. Its translation: CASSLGGGWFF.